These 14 T cell receptor beta chains were all obtained from the same sample, sequenced in a study of regulatory T cells in long-lasting Graves disease. This sample's time point: newly diagnosed GD, antithyroid drugs for less than 3 months. PBMC RNA served as the TCR library source. Construction of the TCR beta libraries employed iRepertoire HTBI primers in conjunction with Arm-PCR of CDR3 regions. TCRdb re-called the multiplex PCR reads through MiXCR, storing one row per CDR3 protein. Here the sample spans 450,000 to 600,000 distinct CDR3 sequences, roughly 14% being singletons. In addition, the sample was reused for a study of T cells in Graves' hyperthyroidism and ophthalmopathy.

The sample was peripheral blood mononuclear cells (PBMCs), taken at new diagnosis, from a patient treated with antithyroid drugs. The origin of the receptors is a young man with Graves disease.

This clonotype was counted ten times or more. This chain uses TRBV27 with TRBJ2-7; 7 positions match TRBD1. J gave up 1 base and V 6 bases, and 9 bases lay outside the gene matches. The CDR3 has 15 residues. Germline-derived CDR1 and CDR2 are MNHEY and SMNVEV (reference sequence). The CDR3 bases are TGTGCCAGCAGCTTAGGGGGCGGGCCGTCCTACGAGCAGTACTTC. Its protein is CASSLGGGPSYEQYF.

There are many counts of this clonotype. The chain links TRBV12-3 or TRBV12-4 to TRBJ2-1; D tentatively fits TRBD1 or TRBD2 (5 bases each). The CDR3 is 16 residues long. V lost 0 bases and J 4 bases, leaving 13 bases between the germline ends. CDR3: CASSLASGPLYNEQFF. CDR3 sequence (DNA): TGTGCCAGCAGTTTAGCCTCGGGACCCCTGTACAATGAGCAGTTCTTC.

This clonotype has a count of ten or more. This chain uses TRBV5-1 with TRBJ2-3, with a possible D match to TRBD2 (6 bases). Germline lookup yields CDR1 SGHRS and CDR2 YFSETQ. This CDR3 comprises 15 residues. Trimming removed 4 bases at V and 4 bases at J, with 16 bases between. CDR3: CASSRSSESADTQYF. The CDR3 DNA reads as TGCGCCAGCAGCCGATCTAGCGAGAGCGCAGATACGCAGTATTTT.

This clonotype was detected many times. DNA of the CDR3: TGTGCCAGCACGGGGACGTTCGTAAAGCTGTTTTTT. It is translated as CASTGTFVKLFF. The chain joins TRBV6-1 to TRBJ1-4; the D gene is possibly TRBD1 (5 bases). The CDR3 totals 12 residues. Germline lookup yields CDR1 MNHNS and CDR2 SASEGT. Trimming cost V 7 bases and J 14 bases, with 17 bases left between them.

This clonotype was found a few times. The chain joins TRBV2 to TRBJ2-3; D possibly corresponds to TRBD2 (6 bases). The CDR3 is made up of 14 amino acids. V was shortened by 4 bases and J by 1 base, with 9 bases between the two germline ends. The germline gives CDR1 SNHLY, CDR2 FYNNEI. CDR3 protein: CASSASSGTDTQYF. The DNA of the CDR3 is TGTGCCAGCAGTGCGTCTAGCGGCACAGATACGCAGTATTTT.

The table lists this clonotype with many counts. The CDR3 here is CASSFLAVGTDTQYF. The CDR3 DNA follows: TGTGCCAGCAGTTTCCTAGCGGTGGGCACAGATACGCAGTATTTT. The chain carries TRBV6-5 and TRBJ2-3; 7 bases are a match to TRBD2. The CDR3 covers 15 residues. Trimming at V came to 4 bases and at J to 1 base, leaving 5 bases not matched to a gene. Germline V CDR1 and CDR2: MNHEY, SVGAGI.

This clonotype was found many times. The chain has TRBV4-1 and TRBJ2-1, with TRBD2 matching over 7 bases. This CDR3 has 14 amino acids. The V segment lost 3 bases and the J segment 8 bases; nucleotides outside the gene matches: 7. Per germline, CDR1 MGHRA and CDR2 YSYEKL. The CDR3 sequence is CASSHGLVSYEQFF. In nucleotides, the CDR3 is TGCGCCAGCAGCCATGGACTAGTGAGCTATGAGCAGTTCTTC.

This clonotype occurred many times. The V and J genes are TRBV24-1 and TRBJ1-2, with TRBD1 identical over 8 bases. Germline CDR1 KGHDR, CDR2 SFDVKD. CDR3 length: 15 amino acids. V lost 4 bases to trimming and J lost 4 bases; unmatched junction nucleotides: 7. The CDR3 sequence: CATSDRRGQGYGYTF. For the CDR3, the DNA is TGTGCCACCAGTGACCGCCGTGGACAGGGCTATGGCTACACCTTC.

The V and J genes are TRBV29-1 and TRBJ2-1, with no clear D. Trimming left V 3 bases short and J 3 bases short, with 6 bases between. CDR3 length: 12 amino acids. Per the germline V gene, CDR1 is SQVTM and CDR2 is ANQGSEA. CDR3 bases: TGCAGCGTTGACGCCAGCTACAATGAGCAGTTCTTC. It translates to CSVDASYNEQFF.

This clonotype has a single count. The CDR3 DNA follows: TGTGCCAGCAGGGACCCGACAGGGGGCAACAATCAGCCCCAGCATTTT. It yields the protein CASRDPTGGNNQPQHF. The chain uses TRBV2 and TRBJ1-5; 10 bases fit TRBD1. Germline CDR1 SNHLY, CDR2 FYNNEI. With 6 bases clipped from V and 3 bases from J, the junction kept 8 bases outside the gene matches. The CDR3 is made up of 16 amino acids.

The rearrangement links TRBV25-1 to TRBJ1-1; D uncertain. Germline V gene lookup returns CDR1 MGHDK and CDR2 SYGVNS. This CDR3 comprises 13 residues. V gave up 6 bases and J gave up 2 bases, with 10 bases separating them. Here the CDR3 DNA reads TGTGCCAGCAGGGCTGGGTTAAACACTGAAGCTTTCTTT. Amino acid sequence: CASRAGLNTEAFF.

CDR3: CAVSKAGLEQETQYF. The DNA for the CDR3 is TGCGCCGTGTCAAAAGCGGGACTAGAGCAAGAGACCCAGTACTTC. The J gene is TRBJ2-5, the V gene TRBV5-1, with 8 bases identical to TRBD2. Trimming took 10 bases from V and 2 from J; bases not matched to a gene: 13. The CDR3 extends over 15 amino acids. Germline V gene lookup returns CDR1 SGHRS and CDR2 YFSETQ.

This clonotype was picked up many times. The chain has TRBV30 and TRBJ2-3; D is possibly TRBD1 (6 bases). V shed 2 bases and J shed 4 bases, with 7 bases lying between them. This CDR3 comprises 12 residues. Germline V gene data show CDR1 as GTSNPN and CDR2 as SVGIG (reference sequence). Here the CDR3 reads CAWSKGADTQYF. In nucleotides, the CDR3 is TGTGCCTGGAGTAAGGGGGCAGATACGCAGTATTTT.

This clonotype was seen ten or more times. The V gene is TRBV12-3 or TRBV12-4, the J gene TRBJ2-4, with D uncertain. The CDR3 length is 16 residues. The V gene lost 4 bases and the J gene lost 2 bases, with 15 bases spanning the gap. The CDR3 DNA follows: TGTGCCAGCAGTTCCCCAAGAGAGAGGACCAAAAACATTCAGTACTTC. Protein: CASSSPRERTKNIQYF.